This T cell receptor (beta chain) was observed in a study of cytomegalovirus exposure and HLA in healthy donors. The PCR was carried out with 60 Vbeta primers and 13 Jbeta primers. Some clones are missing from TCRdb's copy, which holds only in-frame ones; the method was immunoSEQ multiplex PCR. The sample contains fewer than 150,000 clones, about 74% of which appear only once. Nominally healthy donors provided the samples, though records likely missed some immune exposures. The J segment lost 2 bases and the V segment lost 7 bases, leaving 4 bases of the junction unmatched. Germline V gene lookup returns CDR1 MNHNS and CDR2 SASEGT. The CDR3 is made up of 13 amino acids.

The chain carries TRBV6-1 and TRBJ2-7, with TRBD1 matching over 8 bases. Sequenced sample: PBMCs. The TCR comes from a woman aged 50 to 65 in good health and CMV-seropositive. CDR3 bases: TGTGCCAGCACCGGGACAGGCGCCTACGAGCAGTACTTC. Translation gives CASTGTGAYEQYF.